Listed here are 27 T cell receptor beta chains from one sample, sequenced in a study of vaccination effects on CD4 cells after COVID-19. Having been cultured for 10 days, the cells underwent CD4+ T cell isolation. Subjects were given two BNT162b2 or mRNA-1273 vaccine doses. Libraries were prepared by immunoSEQ multiplex PCR; TCRdb keeps only in-frame clonotypes and omits some of them. The repertoire has approximately 57,000 clones, around 73% of them found once; the top ten carry about 4.4%. No antigen has been identified for these receptors. The starting material was CD4+ T cells from PBMCs cultured without peptide, obtained after COVID-19 vaccination. The receptors were gathered from a human donor who received a COVID-19 vaccine.

The gene calls are TRBV6-4 and TRBJ1-2, with 10 bases matching TRBD1. Looked up from germline, CDR1 is MRHNA and CDR2 is SNTAGT. This CDR3 region has 14 residues. V lost 8 bases to trimming and J lost 5 bases; unmatched junction nucleotides: 8. Here the CDR3 reads CASRAQGQGYGYTF. The CDR3 nucleotides read TGTGCCAGCCGCGCCCAGGGACAGGGGTATGGCTACACCTTC.

The genes are TRBV10-3 and TRBJ2-5, with a possible D match to TRBD1 (6 bases). The CDR3 is 15 residues long. Per germline, CDR1 ENHRY and CDR2 SYGVKD. V was pared by 8 bases and J by 3 bases, with 19 bases between. CDR3 sequence: CAISPGQIEKETQYF. The CDR3 region has the DNA TGTGCCATCTCCCCCGGACAGATAGAAAAAGAGACCCAGTACTTC.

This clone was seen only a few times. The chain carries TRBV14 and TRBJ2-2; TRBD1 aligns across 8 bases. V lost 4 bases to trimming and J lost 6 bases; unmatched junction nucleotides: 7. Germline V gives CDR1 SGHDN, CDR2 FVKESK. This CDR3 comprises 15 residues. The CDR3 sequence is CASSPGQGRAGELFF. In nucleotides, the CDR3 is TGTGCCAGCAGCCCCGGACAGGGTAGGGCCGGGGAGCTGTTTTTT.

The rearrangement links TRBV4-2 to TRBJ1-2, with D unclear. CDR3 size: 13 residues. The germline gives CDR1 LGHNA, CDR2 YNFKEQ. V lost 4 bases and J lost 4, with 10 bases in between. DNA for the CDR3: TGTGCCAGCAGCCCGAACACTGGCTATGGCTACACCTTC. Translated, it gives CASSPNTGYGYTF.

The chain employs TRBV7-2 and TRBJ2-7, with D possibly being TRBD1 (5 bases). The CDR3 totals 15 residues. Germline CDR1 reads SGHTA; CDR2 reads FQGNSA. V was pared by 1 base and J by 2 bases, with 12 bases between. The CDR3 loop reads CASSLEQGWAYEQYF. CDR3 DNA sequence: TGTGCCAGCAGCTTAGAGCAGGGCTGGGCCTACGAGCAGTACTTC.

The chain couples TRBV3-1 (or the pseudogene TRBV3-2) to TRBJ2-3; tentative D call: TRBD1 (6 bases). Trimming removed 3 bases at V and 1 base at J, with 14 bases between. This CDR3 region has 16 residues. Germline values: CDR1 LGHDT, CDR2 YNNKEL (reference sequence). This chain's CDR3 is CASSQIWGHRTDTQYF. The CDR3 DNA follows: TGTGCCAGCAGCCAGATCTGGGGACACCGCACAGATACGCAGTATTTT.

V and J are TRBV11-3 and TRBJ2-5; 8 positions match TRBD2. Germline V CDR1 and CDR2: SGHNT, YENEEA. The J segment lost 2 bases and the V segment lost 5 bases, leaving 4 bases of the junction unmatched. The CDR3 spans 14 residues. The chain's CDR3 is CASSPGGIQETQYF. In DNA form, the CDR3 reads TGTGCCAGCAGCCCGGGGGGGATTCAAGAGACCCAGTACTTC.

The chain employs TRBV9 and TRBJ2-1, with 8 nucleotides matching TRBD2. V lost 0 bases and J lost 7; bases outside the gene matches: 6. This CDR3 region has 15 residues. Germline V CDR1 and CDR2: SGDLS, YYNGEE. CDR3 sequence reads: CASSVAGGPRNEQFF. The CDR3 DNA follows: TGTGCCAGCAGCGTAGCGGGGGGGCCTCGAAATGAGCAGTTCTTC.

The chain carries TRBV2 and TRBJ1-6; D is unclear. Germline CDR1 is SNHLY and CDR2 is FYNNEI. The CDR3 has 19 amino acids. Trimming stripped 2 bases from V and 0 bases from J, with 17 bases between. DNA of the CDR3: TGTGCCAGCAGTGAATCTCCGCGAGTCCCAAGCTCCTATAATTCACCCCTCCACTTT. It codes for CASSESPRVPSSYNSPLHF.

Written as DNA, the CDR3 is TGTGCCAGTAGTATGTTTGGGGGCATGGGCAATCAGCCCCAGCATTTT. Translation gives CASSMFGGMGNQPQHF. The genes are TRBV19 and TRBJ1-5, with D perhaps matching TRBD1 (6 bases). V was pared by 3 bases and J by 2 bases, with 14 bases between. CDR1 is LNHDA, CDR2 SQIVND, per germline (reference sequence). The CDR3 contains 16 residues.

The chain uses TRBV6-5 and TRBJ2-7; D could derive from TRBD1 or TRBD2 (6 bases each). CDR1 is MNHEY and CDR2 is SVGAGI in the germline V gene. Trimming took 7 bases from V and 3 from J, leaving 13 bases between them. This CDR3 comprises 13 residues. The CDR3 bases are TGTGCCAGCAATATGGGGGGCCTCTACGAGCAGTACTTC. As protein: CASNMGGLYEQYF.

The sample holds a few counts of this clone. The chain uses TRBV10-3 and TRBJ2-6; D may correspond to TRBD1 or TRBD2 (5 bases each). The CDR3 contains 16 residues. V was shortened by 0 bases and J by 4 bases, with 10 bases between the two germline ends. Germline assignment: CDR1 ENHRY and CDR2 SYGVKD. The CDR3 loop reads CAISESHGAGANVLTF. The CDR3 nucleotides read TGTGCCATCAGTGAGTCTCACGGGGCCGGGGCCAACGTCCTGACTTTC.

This chain uses TRBV14 with TRBJ2-6, with D perhaps matching TRBD1 or TRBD2 (5 bases each). CDR1 and CDR2 from the germline V gene are SGHDN and FVKESK. The V end was cut by 8 bases, the J end by 2 bases, with 10 bases between. The CDR3 sequence is 14 residues long. This CDR3 is CASSPGPGANVLTF. The CDR3 region has the DNA TGTGCCAGCTCTCCGGGGCCTGGGGCCAACGTCCTGACTTTC.

The DNA for the CDR3 is TGTGCCACCAGCAGAGATCAGTTGAGGAGCTCCTATAATTCACCCCTCCACTTT. It translates to CATSRDQLRSSYNSPLHF. The J gene is TRBJ1-6, the V gene TRBV15; D gene ambiguous. V was clipped by 0 bases and J by 0 bases, with 12 bases between them. Germline V gene sequence: CDR1 LNHNV, CDR2 YYDKDF (reference sequence). The CDR3 loop spans 18 amino acids.

The chain is built from TRBV6-5 and TRBJ2-5; D unresolved. CDR1 is MNHEY, CDR2 SVGAGI, per germline. CDR3 length: 14 amino acids. V was shortened by 2 bases and J by 1 base, with 8 bases between the two germline ends. CDR3 nucleotides: TGTGCCAGCAGTTACGGGATACTCCAAGAGACCCAGTACTTC. This codes for CASSYGILQETQYF.

This chain joins TRBV6-1 and TRBJ2-5, with D possibly being TRBD1 (6 bases). Germline V gene data show CDR1 as MNHNS and CDR2 as SASEGT. The CDR3 is made up of 14 amino acids. Trimming took off 3 bases at V and 2 bases at J, with 10 bases between the two ends. In DNA form, the CDR3 reads TGTGCCAGCAGTGAGAGGGGGTGGCAAGAGACCCAGTACTTC. This codes for CASSERGWQETQYF.

The chain employs TRBV18 and TRBJ2-5; D unclear. The CDR3 spans 13 residues. V dropped 3 bases and J dropped 4 bases, with 9 bases sitting between them. From germline, CDR1 is KGHSH and CDR2 LQKENI. The CDR3 DNA reads TGTGCCAGCTCACCCGGCCAGGTAGAGACCCAGTACTTC. Its protein is CASSPGQVETQYF.

The chain uses TRBV28 and TRBJ2-6; perhaps TRBD2 as D (6 bases). The CDR3 spans 16 residues. Between the trimmed V and J ends, which lost 6 bases and 0 bases, there was a span of 12 bases. In germline, CDR1 is MDHEN, CDR2 SYDVKM. Written as DNA, the CDR3 is TGTGCCAGCAGCCCCGCGGGGATCTCTGGGGCCAACGTCCTGACTTTC. Its translation is CASSPAGISGANVLTF. The full variable domain, completed using reference TRBV28 and TRBJ2-6, is DVKVTQSSRYLVKRTGEKVFLECVQDMDHENMFWYRQDPGLGLRLIYFSYDVKMKEKGDIPEGYSVSREKKERFSLILESASTNQTSMYLCASSPAGISGANVLTFGAGSRLTVL.

This rearrangement joins TRBV6-2 or TRBV6-3 to TRBJ2-5; no clear D gene. This CDR3 is 12 amino acids long. The ends were cut back, 2 bases at V and 4 bases at J, with 5 bases in the middle. Germline V gene data show CDR1 as MNHEY and CDR2 as SVGEGT. CDR3 nucleotide sequence: TGTGCCAGCAGTTACGTGCGAGAGACCCAGTACTTC. Translation gives CASSYVRETQYF.

This clone was detected only once. CDR3 protein: CASSYRQVGNQPQHF. The CDR3 DNA reads as TGTGCCAGCAGTTACCGACAGGTCGGCAATCAGCCCCAGCATTTT. The V call is TRBV6-6, the J call TRBJ1-5; D is possibly TRBD1 (6 bases). The V and J ends lost 2 bases and 2 bases respectively, with 10 bases between them. This CDR3 is built from 15 residues. Germline V gene sequence: CDR1 MNHNY, CDR2 SVGAGI (reference sequence).

The rearrangement uses TRBV19 and TRBJ1-1; 8 bases fit TRBD1. CDR1 LNHDA and CDR2 SQIVND come from the germline V gene (reference sequence). V gave up 6 bases and J gave up 0 bases; unmatched junction bases: 0. CDR3 length: 13 residues. This chain's CDR3 is CASRGQVNTEAFF. As DNA, the CDR3 is TGTGCCAGTAGGGGACAGGTGAACACTGAAGCTTTCTTT.

V is TRBV6-1 and J is TRBJ2-5; 7 bases match TRBD2. This CDR3 is built from 12 residues. Germline V gene lookup returns CDR1 MNHNS and CDR2 SASEGT. Trimming at V came to 1 base and at J to 10 bases, leaving 3 bases not matched to a gene. DNA of the CDR3: TGTGCCAGCAGTGAAGTGGGGGGGGTCCAGTACTTC. Translated: CASSEVGGVQYF.

This sequence joins TRBV12-3 or TRBV12-4 and TRBJ2-7; D is ambiguous. Trimming removed 5 bases at V and 6 bases at J, with 11 bases between. This CDR3 comprises 12 residues. This chain's CDR3 is CASSPRFREQYF. As DNA, the CDR3 is TGTGCCAGCAGTCCCAGGTTCCGCGAGCAGTACTTC.

The J gene is TRBJ2-7, the V gene TRBV28, with a weak D call TRBD1 (6 bases). Germline V gene sequence: CDR1 MDHEN, CDR2 SYDVKM. Trimming shortened V by 3 bases and J by 1 base, and 16 bases separated the two germline ends. The CDR3 totals 16 residues. Here the CDR3 DNA reads TGTGCCAGCAGTTTGAGGGACACCGACAATTCCTACGAGCAGTACTTC. The encoded protein is CASSLRDTDNSYEQYF. Together with reference TRBV28 and TRBJ2-7, the CDR3 gives the full variable domain: DVKVTQSSRYLVKRTGEKVFLECVQDMDHENMFWYRQDPGLGLRLIYFSYDVKMKEKGDIPEGYSVSREKKERFSLILESASTNQTSMYLCASSLRDTDNSYEQYFGPGTRLTVT.

The chain has TRBV28 and TRBJ1-1; the D is unclear. The CDR3 runs to 11 residues. Germline assignment: CDR1 MDHEN and CDR2 SYDVKM. V was pared by 2 bases and J by 8 bases, with 6 bases between. Here the CDR3 reads CASSLVQEAFF. CDR3 nucleotide sequence: TGTGCCAGCAGTTTAGTACAGGAAGCTTTCTTT.

The V and J genes are TRBV4-2 and TRBJ1-6, with unresolved D. Trimming cost V 0 bases and J 7 bases, with 19 bases left between them. The CDR3 is 18 amino acids. From germline, CDR1 is LGHNA and CDR2 YNFKEQ. The CDR3, as DNA: TGTGCCAGCAGCCAAGAGGGGATCGGCTATTCACCAAATTCACCCCTCCACTTT. Encoded protein: CASSQEGIGYSPNSPLHF.

V usage is TRBV28 and J usage is TRBJ1-5, with TRBD1 matching 7 bases. V shed 2 bases, J shed 0 bases, and the junction held 10 bases outside the gene matches. The CDR3 consists of 18 residues. Germline-derived CDR1 and CDR2 are MDHEN and SYDVKM. In DNA, the CDR3 is TGTGCCAGCAGTTTACAGGGGGGATATCTCTTTAGCAATCAGCCCCAGCATTTT. Encoded protein: CASSLQGGYLFSNQPQHF. Looking up the rest from reference TRBV28 and TRBJ1-5 gives the full variable domain: DVKVTQSSRYLVKRTGEKVFLECVQDMDHENMFWYRQDPGLGLRLIYFSYDVKMKEKGDIPEGYSVSREKKERFSLILESASTNQTSMYLCASSLQGGYLFSNQPQHFGDGTRLSIL.